The clone carrying this T cell receptor beta chain was seen a few times. Antigen unknown. This CDR3 spans 14 amino acids. With V trimmed by 9 bases and J by 2 bases, 8 bases remained unmatched. Germline V gene lookup returns CDR1 MNHNS and CDR2 SASEGT. The data belong to a study of blood T cells in healthy people across ages. The study's findings and limits: The recorded TCR beta diversity per million T cells decreased in a roughly linear manner with age. Unsorted PBMC material precluded a definitive naive versus antigen-experienced comparison. Donor CMV status was unknown, possibly confounding expanded clonotype changes.

Combining a sample-barcoded 5' primer with a J-beta primer mix, a second PCR ran for roughly 6 to 11 cycles. TCRdb reprocessed the 5' RACE reads with MiXCR, giving one entry per CDR3 protein. The sample comprises around 1,500,000 distinct CDR3 sequences, approximately 38% of which are singletons, and roughly 8.2% rests with the top ten. The TCR was taken from a woman aged 18-29 years in good health. Input material: blood. The chain uses TRBV6-1 and TRBJ2-7; 9 nucleotides match TRBD1. The CDR3 protein is CASRGGQGPYEQYF. The CDR3 nucleotides read TGTGCCAGTAGGGGGGGACAGGGTCCCTACGAGCAGTACTTC.